One and the same sample provided the 31 T cell receptor beta chains below, sequenced in a study of T cells in Graves' hyperthyroidism and ophthalmopathy. The investigators amplified TCR beta CDR3 regions from RNA transcripts. HTBI primers drove first-round RT-PCR of the TCR CDR3. Using its own MiXCR run on the multiplex PCR reads, TCRdb lists one record per CDR3 protein. Found here are a few hundred thousand distinct CDR3 sequences, 15% to 19% of them singletons; the top ten hold around an eighth. Specimen: blood. The receptor source for this set is a woman in her late teens or twenties with Graves' hyperthyroidism.

There are many counts of this clonotype. V usage is TRBV7-9 and J usage is TRBJ2-1; 7 bases agree with TRBD2. This CDR3 region has 15 residues. Germline V gene data show CDR1 as SEHNR and CDR2 as FQNEAQ (reference sequence). The ends lost 5 bases at V and 8 bases at J; junction bases unmatched: 12. The CDR3 bases are TGTGCCAGCAGCACCCGGCCTAGCGGACGCGATGAGCAGTTCTTC. It specifies CASSTRPSGRDEQFF.

To note about this clonotype: This may stem from a read error, because a much larger clone lies one nucleotide away. This chain joins TRBV27 and TRBJ2-3; TRBD2 matches at 15 bases. CDR3 length equals 17 residues. Germline V lookup: CDR1 MNHEY, CDR2 SMNVEV (reference sequence). The CDR3 reads CACSPEGLAGGADTQYF. The CDR3 region has the DNA TGTGCCTGCAGCCCGGAGGGACTAGCGGGAGGAGCGGATACGCAGTATTTT.

This clonotype was found many times. This sequence joins TRBV27 and TRBJ1-5; D uncertain. V was clipped by 8 bases and J by 3 bases, with 8 bases between them. Germline V lookup: CDR1 MNHEY, CDR2 SMNVEV (reference sequence). CDR3 size: 12 residues. The CDR3 bases are TGTGCCAGCGGGGAAATCAATCAGCCCCAGCATTTT. Translated: CASGEINQPQHF.

The chain couples TRBV6-8 to TRBJ2-1, with a possible D match to TRBD1 (5 bases). The CDR3 runs to 11 residues. Germline-derived CDR1 and CDR2 are MNHGY and SAAAGT. The CDR3 DNA reads as TGTACTAACAGGCAATACGATGAGCAGTTCTTC. It encodes CTNRQYDEQFF.

The rearrangement uses TRBV7-8 and TRBJ1-2, with 10 nucleotides matching TRBD1. There are 15 residues in the CDR3. From germline, CDR1 is SGHVS and CDR2 FQNEAQ. V gave up 2 bases and J gave up 7 bases; unmatched junction bases: 7. CDR3 sequence reads: CASSLPQGTGVGYTF. CDR3 coding DNA: TGTGCCAGCAGCTTACCCCAGGGGACAGGGGTTGGCTACACCTTC.

This clonotype was counted ten times or more. The chain employs TRBV9 and TRBJ1-1; 7 bases align to TRBD1. The CDR3 loop spans 15 amino acids. Trimming removed 4 bases from V and 1 base from J; junction bases left unmatched: 7. Per the germline V gene, CDR1 is SGDLS and CDR2 is YYNGEE. CDR3 sequence reads: CASSLEGQKNTEAFF. The DNA for the CDR3 is TGTGCCAGCAGCTTAGAGGGACAGAAGAACACTGAAGCTTTCTTT.

J is TRBJ1-6 and V is TRBV11-2; D call uncertain. Germline CDR1 and CDR2: SGHAT and FQNNGV. The CDR3 is 16 residues long. V gave up 6 bases and J gave up 7 bases, with 19 bases separating them. DNA for the CDR3: TGTGCCAGCAGTCCAAGCGCAGGAGTCCTCAATTCACCCCTCCACTTT. As protein: CASSPSAGVLNSPLHF.

In its sample, this clonotype was seen many times. The chain carries TRBV5-6 and TRBJ2-3, with 12 bases identical to TRBD2. J lost 0 bases, V lost 5 bases, and 13 bases had no gene match. The CDR3 loop spans 19 amino acids. Germline lookup yields CDR1 SGHDT and CDR2 YYEEEE. The CDR3, as DNA: TGTGCCAGCAGGACTAGCGGGGGCGGCACGGGTACTAGCACAGATACGCAGTATTTT. It yields the protein CASRTSGGGTGTSTDTQYF.

CDR3 nucleotide sequence: TGCGCCAGCAGCCAAGGACCCGGGACAGGGGCCCAACCCCTCCACTTT. This gives the protein CASSQGPGTGAQPLHF. The V and J genes are TRBV4-1 and TRBJ1-6, with TRBD1 identical over 10 bases. The germline CDR1 and CDR2 sequences are MGHRA and YSYEKL. The junction had 9 bases not matched to a gene; V was cut back by 1 base and J by 12 bases. The CDR3 has 16 amino acids.

This clonotype has a count of ten or more. The rearrangement uses TRBV12-3 or TRBV12-4 and TRBJ1-1; no firm D call. V was cut by 2 bases and J by 5 bases, with 9 bases left in between. The CDR3 runs 13 residues. The CDR3 sequence: CASSLIRVTEAFF. CDR3 in DNA: TGTGCCAGCAGTTTAATACGGGTTACTGAAGCTTTCTTT.

This clonotype appeared a few times. V and J are TRBV5-1 and TRBJ1-1; D is uncertain. CDR1 is SGHRS, CDR2 YFSETQ, per germline. The CDR3 spans 16 residues. V was cut by 4 bases and J by 2 bases, with 18 bases left in between. The chain's CDR3 is CASSPGTRTGNTEAFF. CDR3 sequence (DNA): TGCGCCAGCAGCCCAGGAACCCGAACGGGTAACACTGAAGCTTTCTTT. The variable domain in full, completed from reference TRBV5-1 and TRBJ1-1, reads KAGVTQTPRYLIKTRGQQVTLSCSPISGHRSVSWYQQTPGQGLQFLFEYFSETQRNKGNFPGRFSGRQFSNSRSEMNVSTLELGDSALYLCASSPGTRTGNTEAFFGQGTRLTVV.

The chain carries TRBV5-4 and TRBJ2-5; 7 bases are shared with TRBD2. The germline gives CDR1 SGHNT, CDR2 YYREEE (reference sequence). This CDR3 comprises 16 residues. V dropped 3 bases and J dropped 2; count of bases not matched to a gene: 10. The CDR3 DNA reads TGTGCCAGCAGCTCCTTCGGCGGGGGACTTCAAGAGACCCAGTACTTC. Translation: CASSSFGGGLQETQYF. Complete variable domain (other parts from reference TRBV5-4 and TRBJ2-5): ETGVTQSPTHLIKTRGQQVTLRCSSQSGHNTVSWYQQALGQGPQFIFQYYREEENGRGNFPPRFSGLQFPNYSSELNVNALELDDSALYLCASSSFGGGLQETQYFGPGTRLLVL.

The sample holds many counts of this clonotype. The genes are TRBV6-2 or TRBV6-3 and TRBJ1-6; TRBD1 might be the D (6 bases). The germline V gene has CDR1 MNHEY and CDR2 SVGEGT. The CDR3 length is 16 residues. Trimming removed 7 bases at V and 9 bases at J, with 22 bases between. CDR3 DNA: TGTGCCAGCATGGAATGGGGCAGGGGATCTGGTTCACCCCTCCACTTT. Translating gives CASMEWGRGSGSPLHF.

The chain joins TRBV20-1 to TRBJ2-6; maybe TRBD2 (5 bases). The CDR3 length is 14 residues. Germline lookup yields CDR1 DFQATT and CDR2 SNEGSKA (reference sequence). Trimming removed 3 bases from V and 2 bases from J, with 8 bases in between. The CDR3: CSARAGTGANVLTF. The CDR3, as DNA: TGCAGTGCTAGGGCCGGGACTGGGGCCAACGTCCTGACTTTC.

Details on this clonotype: A read error may explain this, as a much larger clone is one base away. The chain is built from TRBV5-1 and TRBJ2-7; D unresolved. CDR3 length equals 14 residues. The germline V gene has CDR1 SGHRS and CDR2 YFSETQ. The CDR3: CGSSLSSRSREQYF. The DNA for the CDR3 is TGCGGCAGCAGCCTCTCTTCTAGATCTCGCGAGCAGTACTTC.

This clonotype was recorded many times. The chain joins TRBV2 to TRBJ1-1; D remains unclear. The CDR3 is 15 amino acids. CDR1 and CDR2 (germline): SNHLY, FYNNEI. V dropped 6 bases and J dropped 1 base, with 15 bases sitting between them. CDR3: CASSPDGRKNTEAFF. CDR3 nucleotides: TGTGCCAGCAGCCCGGATGGACGGAAGAACACTGAAGCTTTCTTT.

This clonotype was counted between two and nine times. This chain links TRBV6-5 with TRBJ1-5; D is uncertain. Germline V CDR1 and CDR2: MNHEY, SVGAGI. This CDR3 is 15 amino acids long. Trimming took 0 bases from V and 0 from J, leaving 6 bases between them. The CDR3 DNA reads TGTGCCAGCAGTTACTCGGCCAGTAGCAATCAGCCCCAGCATTTT. Protein: CASSYSASSNQPQHF.

This clonotype showed up many times. This chain links TRBV3-1 with TRBJ1-1, with no clear D. The CDR3 length is 14 residues. Per the germline V gene, CDR1 is LGHDT and CDR2 is YNNKEL (reference sequence). V lost 0 bases to trimming and J lost 6 bases, with 11 bases between them. The CDR3 DNA follows: TGTGCCAGCAGCCAAGATCTCTTCTCGCCTGAAGCTTTCTTT. Its translation: CASSQDLFSPEAFF.

This clonotype has a count of ten or more. This sequence joins TRBV12-3 or TRBV12-4 and TRBJ2-1, with 8 bases fitting TRBD2. The V gene end was trimmed by 3 bases and the J gene end by 5 bases; junction bases not matched to a gene: 9. There are 16 residues in the CDR3. The CDR3 protein is CASSLPWRGDHNEQFF. The CDR3 DNA reads TGTGCCAGCAGTTTGCCGTGGCGGGGGGACCACAATGAGCAGTTCTTC.

This clonotype was detected ten times or more. In DNA form, the CDR3 reads TGTGCCAGCAGTCGCCCCCCAGGGGCCCTGGTAGCCAAAAACATTCAGTACTTC. Translated, it gives CASSRPPGALVAKNIQYF. J is TRBJ2-4 and V is TRBV11-2; D perhaps matches TRBD1 (6 bases). Per germline, CDR1 SGHAT and CDR2 FQNNGV. V lost 6 bases to trimming and J lost 0 bases, with 21 bases between them. There are 18 residues in the CDR3.

Many counts were recorded for this clonotype. The chain has TRBV28 and TRBJ1-1; D is possibly TRBD1 (6 bases). Germline V lookup: CDR1 MDHEN, CDR2 SYDVKM. The CDR3 is 13 amino acids. V was cut by 3 bases and J by 10 bases, with 15 bases left in between. Here the CDR3 DNA reads TGTGCCAGCAGTTTGGGAGACAGGTCCCGAGCTTTCTTT. Its translation: CASSLGDRSRAFF. The full variable domain, completed using reference TRBV28 and TRBJ1-1, is DVKVTQSSRYLVKRTGEKVFLECVQDMDHENMFWYRQDPGLGLRLIYFSYDVKMKEKGDIPEGYSVSREKKERFSLILESASTNQTSMYLCASSLGDRSRAFFGQGTRLTVV.

This clonotype occurred many times. The chain is built from TRBV5-1 and TRBJ1-6; TRBD1 might be the D (5 bases). From germline, CDR1 is SGHRS and CDR2 YFSETQ. V lost 0 bases to trimming and J lost 7 bases, with 14 bases between them. CDR3 length: 16 residues. CDR3 loop: CASSLASGTGNSPLHF. The CDR3 DNA reads as TGCGCCAGCAGCTTGGCCTCCGGGACGGGAAATTCACCCCTCCACTTT.

A note on this clonotype: Mismatch with germline at one junction end may stem from a read error. The V gene is TRBV11-2, the J gene TRBJ2-7; a weak D match, TRBD1 (6 bases). Germline CDR1 and CDR2: SGHAT and FQNNGV. The CDR3 contains 16 residues. The CDR3 is CASSQYPRGVRKEQYF. Here the CDR3 DNA reads TGCGCCAGCAGCCAATACCCCAGGGGAGTTCGAAAAGAGCAGTACTTC.

Points on this clonotype: A much more abundant neighbour one base away suggests this may be a read error. The V gene is TRBV7-8, the J gene TRBJ2-3; D gene ambiguous. The germline CDR1 and CDR2 sequences are SGHVS and FQNEAQ. The CDR3 runs 12 residues. CDR3 sequence (DNA): TGTGCCGGCAGCCCCCGCGAGGTTCCGCAGTATTTT. This gives the protein CAGSPREVPQYF.

The sample holds many counts of this clonotype. The rearrangement joins TRBV28 to TRBJ2-7; 7 bases fit TRBD2. The trim removed 4 bases at V and 5 bases at J, leaving 8 bases unmatched. Per germline, CDR1 MDHEN and CDR2 SYDVKM. The CDR3 is made up of 14 amino acids. The CDR3 nucleotides read TGTGCCAGCAGTTGGGGAGGGAGGAAAGACGAGCAGTACTTC. Amino acid sequence: CASSWGGRKDEQYF.

This clonotype appeared many times. This sequence joins TRBV12-3 or TRBV12-4 and TRBJ2-3; the match to TRBD2 covers 9 bases. V shed 7 bases and J 4 bases; nucleotides not matched to a gene: 9. The CDR3 runs 15 residues. The DNA for the CDR3 is TGTGCCAGCAAACTTCGGCGGGAGGGCCCAGATACGCAGTATTTT. It is translated as CASKLRREGPDTQYF.

This chain joins TRBV11-3 and TRBJ2-7; D perhaps matches TRBD1 (5 bases). The V end was cut by 1 base, the J end by 1 base, with 14 bases between. This CDR3 is built from 16 residues. The germline V gene has CDR1 SGHNT and CDR2 YENEEA. The CDR3: CASSLGQSHLSYEQYF. CDR3 in DNA: TGTGCCAGCAGCTTAGGACAGTCACACCTTTCCTACGAGCAGTACTTC.

This clonotype showed up just a few times. The CDR3 DNA follows: TGTGCCATCAGTGGGGGTGGAGGGGTAACTGAAGCTTTCTTT. This codes for CAISGGGGVTEAFF. This chain joins TRBV10-3 and TRBJ1-1, with D possibly being TRBD1 (5 bases). The CDR3 has 14 amino acids. V was cut by 4 bases and J by 5 bases, with 14 bases left in between. Germline V gene data show CDR1 as ENHRY and CDR2 as SYGVKD.

The chain employs TRBV20-1 and TRBJ2-7, with D perhaps TRBD1 (6 bases). The CDR3 sequence is 13 residues long. Germline values: CDR1 DFQATT, CDR2 SNEGSKA (reference sequence). Trimming left V 5 bases short and J 5 bases short, with 16 bases between. In nucleotides, the CDR3 is TGCAGTGCTGGGGTACAGGGTTCGGACGAGCAGTACGTC. Encoded protein: CSAGVQGSDEQYV.

The chain carries TRBV5-1 and TRBJ2-1; a possible D gene is TRBD1 (5 bases). V lost 0 bases and J lost 4, with 8 bases in between. This CDR3 contains 14 residues. Germline V CDR1 and CDR2: SGHRS, YFSETQ. The CDR3 region has the DNA TGCGCCAGCAGCTTGGAAGGACATTACAATGAGCAGTTCTTC. Its protein product is CASSLEGHYNEQFF.

This clonotype was seen at least ten times. The chain is built from TRBV2 and TRBJ2-1; no definite D call. The CDR3 runs to 15 residues. V lost 6 bases and J lost 8, with 20 bases in between. The germline CDR1 and CDR2 sequences are SNHLY and FYNNEI. CDR3 protein: CASRESPSFQDEQFF. The CDR3 DNA reads as TGTGCCAGCAGAGAGTCCCCAAGTTTTCAGGATGAGCAGTTCTTC. Combining the CDR3 with reference TRBV2 and TRBJ2-1 gives the whole variable domain EPEVTQTPSHQVTQMGQEVILRCVPISNHLYFYWYRQILGQKVEFLVSFYNNEISEKSEIFDDQFSVERPDGSNFTLKIRSTKLEDSAMYFCASRESPSFQDEQFFGPGTRLTVL.